This T cell receptor (beta chain) was obtained from a study of T cells of healthy individuals. In TCRdb, the 5' RACE reads were re-called with MiXCR into one record per CDR3 protein. The sample yields about 96,000 distinct CDR3 sequences, 15% to 20% seen once. Germline V gene sequence: CDR1 SEHNR, CDR2 FQNEAQ (reference sequence). The CDR3 has 10 amino acids. Between the trimmed V and J ends, which lost 3 bases and 6 bases, there was a span of 0 bases. This receptor was identified in a human donor in good health. The chain carries TRBV7-9 and TRBJ2-1; D gene unclear. This CDR3 reads CASSFNEQFF. In DNA form, the CDR3 reads TGTGCCAGCAGCTTCAATGAGCAGTTCTTC.